One and the same sample provided the 14 T cell receptor beta chains below, sequenced in a study of T cells of healthy individuals. TCRdb reanalysed the 5' RACE reads using MiXCR and keeps one entry per CDR3 protein. This table holds 75,000 to 95,000 distinct CDR3 sequences, approximately 5.4% found once. All receptors come from a female donor in good health.

This clonotype was found many times. This chain links TRBV24-1 with TRBJ2-2; 11 nucleotides line up with TRBD2. The germline CDR1 and CDR2 sequences are KGHDR and SFDVKD. Trimming took 3 bases from V and 4 from J; bases not matched to a gene: 6. The CDR3 has 17 amino acids. DNA for the CDR3: TGTGCCACCAGTGATGGACTAGCGGGTTCGGGCACCGGGGAGCTGTTTTTT. It codes for CATSDGLAGSGTGELFF.

The chain carries TRBV7-9 and TRBJ1-5; D unresolved. Trimming cost V 8 bases and J 11 bases, with 16 bases left between them. Per germline, CDR1 SEHNR and CDR2 FQNEAQ (reference sequence). This CDR3 is built from 12 residues. CDR3 DNA sequence: TGTGCCAGCTCCTTGGAGATGGGGACCCAGCATTTT. Amino acid sequence: CASSLEMGTQHF.

Notes on this clonotype: Given a much more abundant clone one base away, this may be a read error. The rearrangement uses TRBV10-2 and TRBJ1-5; D is unclear. The CDR3 is made up of 13 amino acids. Germline CDR1 and CDR2: WSHSY and SAAADI. The DNA for the CDR3 is TGCGCCAGCAGTGAGGGCGGAAATCAGCCCCGGCATTTT. This encodes CASSEGGNQPRHF.

The rearrangement uses TRBV29-1 and TRBJ1-4; D possibly corresponds to TRBD1 (6 bases). Trimming stripped 6 bases from V and 4 bases from J, with 15 bases between. The CDR3 length is 14 residues. Germline values: CDR1 SQVTM, CDR2 ANQGSEA. CDR3 loop: CSVGTGAINEKLFF. The CDR3 DNA sequence: TGCAGCGTCGGTACGGGGGCGATTAATGAAAAACTGTTTTTT.

This clonotype was observed many times. This rearrangement joins TRBV14 to TRBJ1-1; D is ambiguous. The germline V gene has CDR1 SGHDN and CDR2 FVKESK. This CDR3 is built from 13 residues. V was cut by 7 bases and J by 3 bases, with 12 bases left in between. The CDR3 DNA is TGTGCCAGCAAGGTAAAAACGGACACTGAAGCTTTCTTT. Its protein is CASKVKTDTEAFF. The full variable domain, in which reference TRBV14 and TRBJ1-1 provide the parts outside the CDR3, is EAGVTQFPSHSVIEKGQTVTLRCDPISGHDNLYWYRRVMGKEIKFLLHFVKESKQDESGMPNNRFLAERTGGTYSTLKVQPAELEDSGVYFCASKVKTDTEAFFGQGTRLTVV.

This clonotype was seen at least ten times. The rearrangement links TRBV7-3 to TRBJ1-1, with D maybe TRBD1 (5 bases). The CDR3 is 14 residues long. V lost 0 bases and J 4 bases, leaving 9 bases between the germline ends. From germline, CDR1 is SGHTA and CDR2 FQGTGA. As DNA, the CDR3 is TGTGCCAGCAGCTTAACGGGGGAGGGCACTGAAGCTTTCTTT. This encodes CASSLTGEGTEAFF.

This clonotype was seen many times. The J gene is TRBJ1-6, the V gene TRBV11-2; tentatively, D is TRBD1 (5 bases). The V gene's germline CDR1 is SGHAT and CDR2 FQNNGV. The CDR3 runs 14 residues. Trimming cost V 7 bases and J 7 bases, with 14 bases left between them. The CDR3 spells CASTSRGKNSPLHF. The CDR3 DNA sequence: TGTGCCAGCACCTCGCGGGGGAAAAATTCACCCCTCCACTTT.

The chain employs TRBV6-5 and TRBJ1-3; D not certain. The germline V and J ends were trimmed by 6 bases and 0 bases, with 9 bases remaining between them. The germline gives CDR1 MNHEY, CDR2 SVGAGI. The length of the CDR3 is 14 residues. The CDR3 DNA sequence: TGTGCCAGCAGATCTGATATCTCTGGAAACACCATATATTTT. As protein: CASRSDISGNTIYF.

The J gene is TRBJ2-1, the V gene TRBV6-4, with 8 bases lining up with TRBD2. This CDR3 has 16 residues. Per germline, CDR1 MRHNA and CDR2 SNTAGT. V lost 3 bases to trimming and J lost 6 bases; unmatched junction nucleotides: 10. CDR3 nucleotide sequence: TGTGCCAGCAGTGAGGTGGGACTAGGATCTGGCAATGAGCAGTTCTTC. It translates to CASSEVGLGSGNEQFF.

The table lists this clonotype with a few counts. The rearrangement uses TRBV12-3 or TRBV12-4 and TRBJ1-1; 7 nucleotides line up with TRBD1. V dropped 1 base and J dropped 4; count of bases not matched to a gene: 3. The length of the CDR3 is 14 residues. In nucleotides, the CDR3 is TGTGCCAGCAGTTTAGGGGGACAGAGCACTGAAGCTTTCTTT. This sequence encodes CASSLGGQSTEAFF.

This clonotype was seen at least ten times. This chain uses TRBV28 with TRBJ2-3; TRBD2 matches 7 bases. The CDR3 loop spans 13 amino acids. Germline CDR1 and CDR2: MDHEN and SYDVKM. Germline trimming cut 5 bases from V and 6 bases from J; bases unmatched to any gene: 5. The DNA for the CDR3 is TGTGCCAGCAGTCGTGCTAGCGGTGATACGCAGTATTTT. Translation gives CASSRASGDTQYF.

This clonotype was detected many times. This sequence joins TRBV7-6 and TRBJ1-5; 8 nucleotides match TRBD1. This CDR3 comprises 15 residues. The germline CDR1 and CDR2 sequences are SGHVS and FNYEAQ. J lost 4 bases, V lost 4 bases, and 6 bases had no gene match. The CDR3 DNA is TGTGCCAGCAGCTCGGATACAGGGGGAAATCAGCCCCAGCATTTT. Translation gives CASSSDTGGNQPQHF.

This clonotype was observed at least ten times. The gene calls are TRBV4-3 and TRBJ2-1, with 14 bases lining up with TRBD2. Trimming cost V 0 bases and J 9 bases; bases outside gene matches: 4. Per the germline V gene, CDR1 is LGHNA and CDR2 is YSLEER. The CDR3 is made up of 16 amino acids. The CDR3 DNA follows: TGCGCCAGCAGCCAAGAGGGGACTAGCGGGAGATCTGAGCAGTTCTTC. Its protein product is CASSQEGTSGRSEQFF.

This clonotype was detected once. A much larger clone lies one base from this, so it may be a read error. This is likely a read error, given that the CDR3 carries no conserved phenylalanine or tryptophan at its end. The rearrangement links TRBV28 to TRBJ1-2, with 7 bases fitting TRBD1. Trimming at V came to 2 bases and at J to 6 bases, leaving 18 bases not matched to a gene. CDR1 MDHEN and CDR2 SYDVKM come from the germline V gene. CDR3 size: 18 residues. CDR3 DNA sequence: TGTGCCAGCAGTTTAGTGGTTGGTAGGGGGCGAAGTGAGAATGGCTACACCTTG. Its protein is CASSLVVGRGRSENGYTL.